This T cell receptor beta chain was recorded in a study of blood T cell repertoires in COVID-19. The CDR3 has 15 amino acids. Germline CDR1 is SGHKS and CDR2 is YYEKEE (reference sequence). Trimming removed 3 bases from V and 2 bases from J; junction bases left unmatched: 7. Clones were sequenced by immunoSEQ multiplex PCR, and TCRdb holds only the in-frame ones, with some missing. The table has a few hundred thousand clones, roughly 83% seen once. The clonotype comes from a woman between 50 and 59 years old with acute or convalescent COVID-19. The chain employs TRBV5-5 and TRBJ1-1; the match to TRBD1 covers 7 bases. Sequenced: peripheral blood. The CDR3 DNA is TGTGCCAGCAGCTACCTGGGACAGCTAAACACTGAAGCTTTCTTT. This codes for CASSYLGQLNTEAFF.